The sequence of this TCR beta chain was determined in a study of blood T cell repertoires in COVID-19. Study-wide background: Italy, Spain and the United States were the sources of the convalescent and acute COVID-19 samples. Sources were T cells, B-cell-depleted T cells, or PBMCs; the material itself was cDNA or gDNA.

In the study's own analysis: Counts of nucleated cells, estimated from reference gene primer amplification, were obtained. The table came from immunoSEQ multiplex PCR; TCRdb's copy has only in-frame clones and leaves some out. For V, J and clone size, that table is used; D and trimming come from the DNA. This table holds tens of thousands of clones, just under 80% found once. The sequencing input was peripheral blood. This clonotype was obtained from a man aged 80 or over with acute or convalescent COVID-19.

CDR3 loop: CASSSGGGRGLGGYTF. In DNA form, the CDR3 reads TGTGCCAGCAGCTCGGGCGGCGGCAGGGGTTTAGGTGGCTACACCTTC. The rearrangement links TRBV7-2 to TRBJ1-2; a possible D gene is TRBD1 (6 bases). V lost 4 bases and J 7 bases, leaving 22 bases between the germline ends. Germline CDR1 reads SGHTA; CDR2 reads FQGNSA. The CDR3 consists of 16 residues.